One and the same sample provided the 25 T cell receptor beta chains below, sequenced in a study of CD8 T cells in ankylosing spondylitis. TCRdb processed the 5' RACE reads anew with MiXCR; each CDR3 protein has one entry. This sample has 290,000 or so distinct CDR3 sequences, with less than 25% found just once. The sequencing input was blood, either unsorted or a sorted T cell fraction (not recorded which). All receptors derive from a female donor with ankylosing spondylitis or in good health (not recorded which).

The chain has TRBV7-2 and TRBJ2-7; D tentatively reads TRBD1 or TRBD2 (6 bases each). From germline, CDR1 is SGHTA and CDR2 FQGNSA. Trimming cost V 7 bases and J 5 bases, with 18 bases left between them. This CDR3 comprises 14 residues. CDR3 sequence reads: CASTNRGPWNEQYF. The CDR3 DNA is TGTGCCAGCACGAATCGGGGGCCCTGGAACGAGCAGTACTTC.

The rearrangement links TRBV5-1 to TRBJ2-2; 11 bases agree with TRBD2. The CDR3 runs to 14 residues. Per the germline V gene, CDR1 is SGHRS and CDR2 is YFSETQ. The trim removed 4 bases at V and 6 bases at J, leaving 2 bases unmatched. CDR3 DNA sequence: TGCGCCAGCAGCAATAGCGGGAGGGCCGGGGAGCTGTTTTTT. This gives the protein CASSNSGRAGELFF.

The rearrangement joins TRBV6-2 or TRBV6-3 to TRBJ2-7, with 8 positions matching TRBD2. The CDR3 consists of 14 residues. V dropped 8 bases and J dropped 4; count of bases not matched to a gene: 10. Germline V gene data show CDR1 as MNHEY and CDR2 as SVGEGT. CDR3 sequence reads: CASSIAGLAYEQYF. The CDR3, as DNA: TGTGCCAGCTCCATCGCAGGACTAGCATACGAGCAGTACTTC.

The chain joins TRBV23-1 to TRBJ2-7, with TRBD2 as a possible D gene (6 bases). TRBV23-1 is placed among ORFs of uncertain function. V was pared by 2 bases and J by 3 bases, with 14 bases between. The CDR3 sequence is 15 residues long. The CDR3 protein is CASSQPGVKYYEQYF. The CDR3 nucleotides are TGCGCCAGCAGTCAACCGGGAGTAAAGTACTACGAGCAGTACTTC.

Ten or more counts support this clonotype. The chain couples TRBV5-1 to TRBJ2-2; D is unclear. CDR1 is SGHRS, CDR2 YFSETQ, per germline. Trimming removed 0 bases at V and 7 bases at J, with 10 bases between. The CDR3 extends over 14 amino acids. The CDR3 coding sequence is TGCGCCAGCAGCTTGGACGGAAATGGCGGGGAGCTGTTTTTT. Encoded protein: CASSLDGNGGELFF.

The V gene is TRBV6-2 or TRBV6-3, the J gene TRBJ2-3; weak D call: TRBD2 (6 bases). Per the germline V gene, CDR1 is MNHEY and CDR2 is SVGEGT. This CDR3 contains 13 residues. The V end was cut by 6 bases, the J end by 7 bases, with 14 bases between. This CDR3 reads CASSRRGANTQYF. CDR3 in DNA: TGTGCCAGCAGCCGGCGGGGCGCGAATACGCAGTATTTT.

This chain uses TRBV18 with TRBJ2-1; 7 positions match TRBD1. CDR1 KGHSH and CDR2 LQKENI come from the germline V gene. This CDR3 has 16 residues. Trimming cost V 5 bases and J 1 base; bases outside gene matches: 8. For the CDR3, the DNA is TGTGCCAGCTCAGCCCGGGACAGATCGTCCTACAATGAGCAGTTCTTC. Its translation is CASSARDRSSYNEQFF.

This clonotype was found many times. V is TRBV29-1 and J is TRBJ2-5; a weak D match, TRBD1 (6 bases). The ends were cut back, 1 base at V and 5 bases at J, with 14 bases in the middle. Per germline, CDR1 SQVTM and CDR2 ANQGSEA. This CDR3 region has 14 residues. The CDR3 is CSVEAQDSWETQYF. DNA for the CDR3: TGCAGCGTTGAAGCCCAGGACAGCTGGGAGACCCAGTACTTC.

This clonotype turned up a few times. CDR3 bases: TGTGCCAGCAGCTTAGATGCAGGGAACTCCTATGGCTACACCTTC. Its translation: CASSLDAGNSYGYTF. The chain has TRBV7-2 and TRBJ1-2, with D possibly being TRBD1 (5 bases). Deletions cut 1 base from V and 4 bases from J, with 13 bases between. Germline V gene data show CDR1 as SGHTA and CDR2 as FQGNSA. The CDR3 is 15 residues long.

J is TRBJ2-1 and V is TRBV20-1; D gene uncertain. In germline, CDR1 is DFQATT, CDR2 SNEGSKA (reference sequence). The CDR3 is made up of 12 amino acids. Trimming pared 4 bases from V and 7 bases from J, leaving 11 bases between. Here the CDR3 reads CSAKSFWNEQFF. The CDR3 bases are TGCAGTGCTAAATCGTTTTGGAATGAGCAGTTCTTC.

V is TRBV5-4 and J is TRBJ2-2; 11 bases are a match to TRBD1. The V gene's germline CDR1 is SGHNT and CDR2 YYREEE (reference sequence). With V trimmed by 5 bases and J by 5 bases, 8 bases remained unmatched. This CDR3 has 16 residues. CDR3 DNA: TGTGCCAGCAGTCCCCGGACAGGGGGCAGTACCGGGGAGCTGTTTTTT. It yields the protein CASSPRTGGSTGELFF.

CDR3 DNA: TGTGCCAGCAGCTTAGTCTGGACAGAGAACACCGGGGAGCTGTTTTTT. Translation gives CASSLVWTENTGELFF. The chain recombines TRBV7-9 with TRBJ2-2, with D possibly TRBD1 on 6 matching bases. Germline V gene sequence: CDR1 SEHNR, CDR2 FQNEAQ (reference sequence). This CDR3 contains 16 residues. V lost 1 base and J 1 base, leaving 10 bases between the germline ends.

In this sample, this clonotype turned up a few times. The CDR3 DNA reads as TGCAGTGTGGGGCGGGAACAGGGTTACGAGCAGTACTTC. Translation gives CSVGREQGYEQYF. The rearrangement joins TRBV20-1 to TRBJ2-7, with D perhaps being TRBD1 or TRBD2 (6 bases each). The CDR3 loop spans 13 amino acids. CDR1 and CDR2 (germline): DFQATT, SNEGSKA (reference sequence). V dropped 7 bases and J dropped 4 bases, with 17 bases sitting between them.

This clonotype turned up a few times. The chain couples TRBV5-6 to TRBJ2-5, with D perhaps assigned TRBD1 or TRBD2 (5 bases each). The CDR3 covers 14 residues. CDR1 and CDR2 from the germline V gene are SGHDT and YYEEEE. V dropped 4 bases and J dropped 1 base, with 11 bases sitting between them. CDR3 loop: CASSHTRGQETQYF. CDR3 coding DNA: TGTGCCAGCAGCCATACGAGGGGCCAAGAGACCCAGTACTTC.

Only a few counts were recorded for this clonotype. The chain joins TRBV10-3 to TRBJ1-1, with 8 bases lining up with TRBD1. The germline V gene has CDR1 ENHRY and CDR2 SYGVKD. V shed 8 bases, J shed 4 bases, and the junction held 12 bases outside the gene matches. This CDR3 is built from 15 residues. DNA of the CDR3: TGTGCCATCCGCCCCGGACAGGGAGGTTTCACTGAAGCTTTCTTT. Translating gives CAIRPGQGGFTEAFF.

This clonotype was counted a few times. CDR3 sequence (DNA): TGTGCCAGCAGTTTAGCGGGTACGGGGGGGGAGCTGTTTTTT. This translates into CASSLAGTGGELFF. V gene TRBV12-3 or TRBV12-4 combines with J gene TRBJ2-2, with D possibly TRBD2 on 5 matching bases. There are 14 residues in the CDR3. V lost 0 bases and J 8 bases, leaving 10 bases between the germline ends.

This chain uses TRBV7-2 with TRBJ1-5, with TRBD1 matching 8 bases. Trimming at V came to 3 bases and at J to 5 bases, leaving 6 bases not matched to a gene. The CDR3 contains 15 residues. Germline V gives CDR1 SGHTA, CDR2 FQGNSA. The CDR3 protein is CASSFGQGVDQPQHF. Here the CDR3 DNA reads TGTGCCAGCAGCTTTGGACAGGGTGTGGATCAGCCCCAGCATTTT. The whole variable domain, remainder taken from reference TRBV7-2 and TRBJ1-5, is GAGVSQSPSNKVTEKGKDVELRCDPISGHTALYWYRQSLGQGLEFLIYFQGNSAPDKSGLPSDRFSAERTGGSVSTLTIQRTQQEDSAVYLCASSFGQGVDQPQHFGDGTRLSIL.

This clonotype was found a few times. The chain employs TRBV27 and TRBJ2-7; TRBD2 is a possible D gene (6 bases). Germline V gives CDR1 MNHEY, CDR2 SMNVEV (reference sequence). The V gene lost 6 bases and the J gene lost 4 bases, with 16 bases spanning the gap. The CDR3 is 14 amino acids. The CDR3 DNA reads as TGTGCCAGCAGGCTCCACGGGGGTTCATACGAGCAGTACTTC. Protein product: CASRLHGGSYEQYF.

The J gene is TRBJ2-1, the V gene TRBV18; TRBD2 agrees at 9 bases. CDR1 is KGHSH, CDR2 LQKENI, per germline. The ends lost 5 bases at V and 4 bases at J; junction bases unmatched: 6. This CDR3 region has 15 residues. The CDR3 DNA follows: TGTGCCAGCTCATCCAGGACTAGCGCTTACAATGAGCAGTTCTTC. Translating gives CASSSRTSAYNEQFF. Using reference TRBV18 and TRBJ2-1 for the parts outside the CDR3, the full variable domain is NAGVMQNPRHLVRRRGQEARLRCSPMKGHSHVYWYRQLPEEGLKFMVYLQKENIIDESGMPKERFSAEFPKEGPSILRIQQVVRGDSAAYFCASSSRTSAYNEQFFGPGTRLTVL.

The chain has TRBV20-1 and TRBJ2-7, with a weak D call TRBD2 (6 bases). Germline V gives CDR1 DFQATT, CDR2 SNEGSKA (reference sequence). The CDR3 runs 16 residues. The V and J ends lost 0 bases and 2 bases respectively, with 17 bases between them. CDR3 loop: CSARDIPAPGAYEQYF. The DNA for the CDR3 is TGCAGTGCTAGAGATATCCCGGCCCCGGGGGCCTACGAGCAGTACTTC.

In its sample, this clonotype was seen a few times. The CDR3 loop reads CSARARGVYEQYF. CDR3 DNA sequence: TGCAGTGCTAGGGCCCGGGGGGTCTACGAGCAGTACTTC. The chain has TRBV20-1 and TRBJ2-7, with 7 bases identical to TRBD2. Per germline, CDR1 DFQATT and CDR2 SNEGSKA (reference sequence). The length of the CDR3 is 13 residues. The V and J ends lost 3 bases and 3 bases, in that order; junction bases with no gene match: 5.

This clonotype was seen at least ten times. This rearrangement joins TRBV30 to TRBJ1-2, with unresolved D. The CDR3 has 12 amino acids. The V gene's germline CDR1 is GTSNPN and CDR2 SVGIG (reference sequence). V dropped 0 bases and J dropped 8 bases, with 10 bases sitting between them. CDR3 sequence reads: CAWSVGMVGYTF. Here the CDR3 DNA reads TGTGCCTGGAGTGTAGGGATGGTAGGCTACACCTTC.

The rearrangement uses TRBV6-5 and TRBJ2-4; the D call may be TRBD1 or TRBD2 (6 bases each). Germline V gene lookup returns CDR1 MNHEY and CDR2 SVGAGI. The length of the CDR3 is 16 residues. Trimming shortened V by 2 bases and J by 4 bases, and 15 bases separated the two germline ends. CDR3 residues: CASSYVYRGLKNIQYF. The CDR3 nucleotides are TGTGCCAGCAGTTACGTTTACCGGGGGCTAAAAAACATTCAGTACTTC.

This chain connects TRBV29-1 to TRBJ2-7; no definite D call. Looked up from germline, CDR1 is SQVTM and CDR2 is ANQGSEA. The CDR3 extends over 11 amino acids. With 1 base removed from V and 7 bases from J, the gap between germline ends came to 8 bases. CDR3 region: CSVEGPSEQYF. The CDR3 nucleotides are TGCAGCGTTGAAGGGCCCTCAGAGCAGTACTTC.

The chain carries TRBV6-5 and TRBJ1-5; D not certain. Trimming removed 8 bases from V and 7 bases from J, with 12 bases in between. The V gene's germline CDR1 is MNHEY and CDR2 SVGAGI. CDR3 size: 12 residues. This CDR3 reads CASSGEGQPQHF. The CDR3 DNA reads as TGTGCCAGCTCGGGTGAGGGACAGCCCCAGCATTTT.